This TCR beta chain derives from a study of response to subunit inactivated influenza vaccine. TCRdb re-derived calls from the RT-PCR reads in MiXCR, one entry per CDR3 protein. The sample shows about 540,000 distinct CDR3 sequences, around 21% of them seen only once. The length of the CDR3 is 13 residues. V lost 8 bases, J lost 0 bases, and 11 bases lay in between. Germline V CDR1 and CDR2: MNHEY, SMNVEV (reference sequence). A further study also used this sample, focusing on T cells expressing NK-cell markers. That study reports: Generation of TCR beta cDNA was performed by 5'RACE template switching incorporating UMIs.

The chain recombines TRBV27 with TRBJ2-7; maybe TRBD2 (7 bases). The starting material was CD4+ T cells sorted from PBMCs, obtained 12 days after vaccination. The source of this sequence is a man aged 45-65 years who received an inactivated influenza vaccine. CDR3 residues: CASGRGASYEQYF. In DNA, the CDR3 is TGTGCCAGCGGACGGGGGGCCTCCTACGAGCAGTACTTC.